This TCR beta chain comes out of a study of blood T cell repertoires in COVID-19. Study as a whole: Each recovered donor of Cohort 3 presented with two negative PCRs, clearance, or symptom resolution. Whether acute or convalescent, the COVID-19 samples came from the United States, Italy and Spain. Nucleic acid was either cDNA or gDNA, and it came from T cells, B-cell-depleted T cells, or PBMCs.

V was trimmed by 4 bases and J by 3 bases, leaving 24 bases between them. CDR3 length equals 18 residues. Germline CDR1 reads MNHEY; CDR2 reads SMNVEV (reference sequence). Profiled with immunoSEQ multiplex PCR; TCRdb holds only in-frame clones, not every one. This sample yields about 190,000 clones, of which around 86% are seen a single time; around 25% belongs to the top ten. This clone turned up a few times. What was sequenced was PBMCs or T cells enriched from blood (not recorded which). This TCR was sampled from a woman aged 40-49 years in a cohort exposed to, infected with or recovered from COVID-19 (not recorded which). The chain uses TRBV27 and TRBJ1-2; maybe TRBD1 (6 bases). CDR3 region: CASSSLEKKTGDHYGYTF. The CDR3 DNA sequence: TGTGCCAGCAGTTCGCTTGAAAAAAAGACAGGAGACCACTATGGCTACACCTTC.